This TCR beta chain was retrieved from a study of shared clonotypes between healthy human individuals. For the study at large: Each donor had three CD4 naive, three CD4 memory, two CD8 naive and one CD8 memory plate.

Genomic DNA (from each subset) was split evenly across several immunoSEQ plates. Authors' methods: ImmunoSEQ yielded junction-only sequences lacking quality scores, so filtering differed. Only in-frame clones appear in the TCRdb table, and some are missing; sequencing was by immunoSEQ multiplex PCR. That table is the source of V, J and clone size, and D and trimming were worked out from the DNA. Of 550,000 to 800,000 clones in the sample, around two thirds are singletons; the top ten hold less than 2%. This CDR3 spans 13 amino acids. In germline, CDR1 is SEHNR, CDR2 FQNEAQ (reference sequence). V shed 3 bases and J shed 2 bases, with 5 bases lying between them.

V gene TRBV7-9 combines with J gene TRBJ2-1; no firm D call. This TCR was recovered from a young woman in good health. Sequenced sample: memory CD4+ T cells sorted from blood. Subset indicated: CD45RA-negative fraction. In DNA form, the CDR3 reads TGTGCCAGCAGCTTTGGGACCTACAATGAGCAGTTCTTC. This codes for CASSFGTYNEQFF.